The 4 T cell receptor beta chains in this list originate from one sample, sequenced in a study of T cell repertoires in cytomegalovirus infection. TCRdb reprocessed the reads with MiXCR, giving one entry per CDR3 protein. The sample has roughly 730,000 distinct CDR3 sequences, around 32% seen once. For these receptors, no antigen is known. The sample here was cultured PBMCs, taken from culture after CMV antigen stimulation. The receptors were gathered from a human donor in good health (CMV status not recorded). Some clones in this sample may be carry-over from other donors' samples.

The genes are TRBV20-1 and TRBJ2-7, with 10 bases matching TRBD2. The length of the CDR3 is 18 residues. The V gene's germline CDR1 is DFQATT and CDR2 SNEGSKA (reference sequence). Losses at the gene ends were 1 base for V and 0 bases for J; bases not matched to a gene: 12. The CDR3, as DNA: TGCAGTGCTAGAGCAAGGCTAGCGGGAGCATCGAGCTCCTACGAGCAGTACTTC. Translating it yields CSARARLAGASSSYEQYF.

The CDR3 DNA follows: TGTGCCAGCAGCGTAGCCCCTTTGGCCCCCCGGTGGGGCTACAATTCACCCCTCCACTTT. This translates into CASSVAPLAPRWGYNSPLHF. The gene calls are TRBV9 and TRBJ1-6; weak D call: TRBD1 (5 bases). Per germline, CDR1 SGDLS and CDR2 YYNGEE. This CDR3 contains 20 residues. V was pared by 0 bases and J by 7 bases, with 26 bases between.

This clonotype appeared a single time. J is TRBJ2-4 and V is TRBV2; D unclear. CDR1 and CDR2 (germline): SNHLY, FYNNEI. Between the trimmed V and J ends, which lost 5 bases and 3 bases, there was a span of 20 bases. The CDR3 has 17 amino acids. For the CDR3, the DNA is TGTGCCAGCAGTAGCCCTCGCCGGGCGATGGGCAAAAACATTCAGTACTTC. Translation: CASSSPRRAMGKNIQYF.

The rearrangement uses TRBV20-1 and TRBJ2-1; 13 bases align to TRBD2. The CDR3 is 13 residues long. Germline V lookup: CDR1 DFQATT, CDR2 SNEGSKA (reference sequence). V gave up 8 bases and J gave up 7 bases; unmatched junction bases: 5. The DNA of the CDR3 is TGCAGTCCGACTAGCGGGAGGTCTAATGAGCAGTTCTTC. Its translation: CSPTSGRSNEQFF.